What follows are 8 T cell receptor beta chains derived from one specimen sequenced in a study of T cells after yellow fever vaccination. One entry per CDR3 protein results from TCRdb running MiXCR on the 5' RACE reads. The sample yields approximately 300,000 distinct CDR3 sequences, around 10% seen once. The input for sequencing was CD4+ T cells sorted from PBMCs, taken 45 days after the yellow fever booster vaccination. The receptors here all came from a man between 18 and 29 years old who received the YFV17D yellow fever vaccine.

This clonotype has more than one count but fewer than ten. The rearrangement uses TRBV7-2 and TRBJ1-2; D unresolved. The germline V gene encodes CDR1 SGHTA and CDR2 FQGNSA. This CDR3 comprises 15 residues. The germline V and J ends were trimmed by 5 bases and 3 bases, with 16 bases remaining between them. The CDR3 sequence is CASSQSGPSHYGYTF. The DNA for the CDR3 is TGTGCCAGCAGCCAATCCGGGCCCAGCCACTATGGCTACACCTTC.

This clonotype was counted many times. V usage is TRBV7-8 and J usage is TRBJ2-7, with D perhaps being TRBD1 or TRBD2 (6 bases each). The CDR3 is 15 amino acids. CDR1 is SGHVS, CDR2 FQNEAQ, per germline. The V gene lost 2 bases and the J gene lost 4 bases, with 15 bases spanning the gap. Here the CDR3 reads CASSLRGLPDYEQYV. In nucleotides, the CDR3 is TGTGCCAGCAGCTTACGGGGGCTCCCAGATTACGAGCAGTACGTC.

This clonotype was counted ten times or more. CDR3 sequence reads: CASHSQRGNYGYTF. CDR3 coding DNA: TGTGCCAGCCATTCCCAGCGCGGGAACTATGGCTACACCTTC. This chain links TRBV7-2 with TRBJ1-2; D is ambiguous. CDR1 SGHTA and CDR2 FQGNSA come from the germline V gene. V lost 8 bases and J 2 bases, leaving 15 bases between the germline ends. The CDR3 consists of 14 residues.

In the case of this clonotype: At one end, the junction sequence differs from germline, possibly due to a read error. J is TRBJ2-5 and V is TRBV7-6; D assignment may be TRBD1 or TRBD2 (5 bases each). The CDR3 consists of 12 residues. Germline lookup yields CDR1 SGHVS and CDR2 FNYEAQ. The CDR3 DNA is TGTGCCAGCAGCCAGATGGGGGAGACCAAGTACTTC. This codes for CASSQMGETKYF.

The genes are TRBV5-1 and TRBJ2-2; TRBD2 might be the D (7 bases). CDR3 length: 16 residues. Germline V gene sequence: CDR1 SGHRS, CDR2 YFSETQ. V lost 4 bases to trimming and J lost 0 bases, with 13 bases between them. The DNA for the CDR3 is TGCGCCAGCAGCCCGAGGGGGAGGGCGAACACCGGGGAGCTGTTTTTT. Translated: CASSPRGRANTGELFF.

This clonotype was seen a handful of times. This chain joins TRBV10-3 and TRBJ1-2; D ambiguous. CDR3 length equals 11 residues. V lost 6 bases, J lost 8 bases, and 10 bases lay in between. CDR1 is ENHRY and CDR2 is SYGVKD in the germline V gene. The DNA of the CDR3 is TGTGCCATCAGCGCGGGCGGAGGCTACACCTTC. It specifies CAISAGGGYTF.

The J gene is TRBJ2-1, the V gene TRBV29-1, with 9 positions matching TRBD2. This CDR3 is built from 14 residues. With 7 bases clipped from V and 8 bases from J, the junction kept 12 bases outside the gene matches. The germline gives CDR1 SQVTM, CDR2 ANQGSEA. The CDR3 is CSGRGASGVHEQFF. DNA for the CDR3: TGCAGCGGCCGGGGGGCTAGCGGGGTGCATGAGCAGTTCTTC.

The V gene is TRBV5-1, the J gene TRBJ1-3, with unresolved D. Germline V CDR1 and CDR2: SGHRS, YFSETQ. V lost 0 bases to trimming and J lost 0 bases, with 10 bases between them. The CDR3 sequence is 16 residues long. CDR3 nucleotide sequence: TGCGCCAGCAGCTTGGCCGGGATGGGCTCTGGAAACACCATATATTTT. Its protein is CASSLAGMGSGNTIYF.